Below are 5 T cell receptor beta chains sequenced from a single sample in a study of T cell responses to AZD1222 COVID-19 vaccine (dated by TCRdb to the early 2020s). The sample's time point, from its label and the paper: about 28 days (+/-7) after the second vaccine dose. Libraries were prepared through the immunoSEQ multiplex PCR assay. The immuneACCESS repertoire file appears here via TCRdb, limited to in-frame rearrangements. These files lack a portion of the clones; in checked studies, under half of the deficit traces to unresolved V genes, and the cause of the others is not known. In this sample the table shows tens of thousands of clones, about 89% of which occur a single time. Around 5% of the sample rests with the top ten. This specimen was peripheral blood, taken 28 days after the second AZD1222 dose. Receptors originate from an adult who received the AZD1222 COVID-19 vaccine.

The rearrangement links TRBV12-5 to TRBJ1-5; D may be TRBD1 (6 bases). Germline-derived CDR1 and CDR2 are LGHNT and FRNRAP. V lost 2 bases and J lost 7, with 21 bases in between. The CDR3 has 17 amino acids. The CDR3 DNA is TGTGCTAGTGGTTTGTCCCAGGGGACCGCCACGTTACAGCCCCAGCATTTT. Translated: CASGLSQGTATLQPQHF.

This rearrangement joins TRBV27 to TRBJ2-1; TRBD1 matches 8 bases. J gave up 6 bases and V 6 bases, and 13 bases lay outside the gene matches. The CDR3 covers 16 residues. The germline gives CDR1 MNHEY, CDR2 SMNVEV (reference sequence). Here the CDR3 DNA reads TGTGCCAGCAGCCCCGTACTCGGACAGGGATCCAATGAGCAGTTCTTC. Translating gives CASSPVLGQGSNEQFF.

The rearrangement links TRBV11-1 to TRBJ1-2; D is ambiguous. V was pared by 0 bases and J by 4 bases, with 12 bases between. Germline values: CDR1 SGHAT, CDR2 FQDESV (reference sequence). The CDR3 has 15 residues. As DNA, the CDR3 is TGTGCCAGCAGCTTAGCGAGTGGGCAAGTCTATGGCTACACCTTC. Translating gives CASSLASGQVYGYTF.

By sample share, this clone is medium-sized (0.01 to 0.1%). This sequence joins TRBV5-6 and TRBJ2-7; TRBD2 aligns across 8 bases. CDR3 length: 14 amino acids. The ends lost 4 bases at V and 3 bases at J; junction bases unmatched: 6. Per germline, CDR1 SGHDT and CDR2 YYEEEE. The CDR3 nucleotides read TGTGCCAGCAGCCTATGGACTAGCAGCTACGAGCAGTACTTC. Translation gives CASSLWTSSYEQYF. The full variable domain, completed using reference TRBV5-6 and TRBJ2-7, is DAGVTQSPTHLIKTRGQQVTLRCSPKSGHDTVSWYQQALGQGPQFIFQYYEEEERQRGNFPDRFSGHQFPNYSSELNVNALLLGDSALYLCASSLWTSSYEQYFGPGTRLTVT.

This clone was seen a single time. The CDR3 DNA reads TGTGCCAGCAGTGAACTTGGAGGGGACACTGAAGCTTTCTTT. Its translation is CASSELGGDTEAFF. This chain links TRBV6-1 with TRBJ1-1; a possible D gene is TRBD1 (5 bases). V lost 2 bases, J lost 3 bases, and 10 bases lay in between. Per germline, CDR1 MNHNS and CDR2 SASEGT. The CDR3 spans 14 residues.